Listed below are T cell receptor beta chains from one sample, sequenced in a study of cytomegalovirus exposure and HLA in healthy donors. Measured with immunoSEQ multiplex PCR; TCRdb has only the in-frame clones, and not every one. The data hold 90,000 to 150,000 clones, with over 6.5% observed a single time. Sequencing input: PBMCs. The source is a woman between 35 and 50 years old in good health and CMV-seropositive. Each CDR3 is given with its conserved first and last residue. The D gene is left open where the match is weak. Size is stated for part of the rows, as once, few or many counts, or as a class when the clone is expanded.

D	V	size	J	CDR3	DNA
TRBD2	TRBV30	NA	TRBJ2-3	CAWGTSGGTQYF	TGTGCCTGGGGGACTAGCGGGGGTACGCAGTATTTT
NA	TRBV19	few	TRBJ1-2	CASTRANYGYTF	TGTGCCAGTACGCGGGCTAACTATGGCTACACCTTC
TRBD1	TRBV5-1	few	TRBJ1-3	CASSSGQSGNTIYF	TGCGCCAGCAGCTCGGGACAGTCTGGAAACACCATATATTTT
TRBD2	TRBV30	NA	TRBJ2-7	CAWTTPGLEFGLGYEQYF	TGTGCCTGGACTACGCCGGGACTAGAGTTTGGGTTAGGCTACGAGCAGTACTTC
NA	TRBV7-9	NA	TRBJ1-2	CASSLNGGGHGYTF	TGTGCCAGCAGCTTGAATGGGGGAGGGCATGGCTACACCTTC
NA	TRBV6-1	few	TRBJ2-2	CASSVGQLNTGELFF	TGTGCCAGCAGTGTCGGACAGCTGAACACCGGGGAGCTGTTTTTT
TRBD2	TRBV11-2	NA	TRBJ2-1	CASSLVGREYNEQFF	TGTGCCAGCAGCTTAGTAGGGAGGGAGTACAATGAGCAGTTCTTC
NA	TRBV7-8	NA	TRBJ2-7	CASRPGQIPYEQYF	TGTGCCAGCAGACCAGGACAGATACCCTACGAGCAGTACTTC
TRBD2	TRBV5-6	NA	TRBJ2-5	CASSLDGIAGGRETQYF	TGTGCCAGCAGCTTGGATGGAATAGCGGGGGGGCGGGAGACCCAGTACTTC
TRBD1	TRBV6-5	NA	TRBJ1-1	CASRRDRGSGTEAFF	TGTGCCAGCAGGAGGGACAGGGGGAGTGGCACTGAAGCTTTCTTT
NA	TRBV19	NA	TRBJ1-6	CASSMRKTLGGGDSPLHF	TGTGCCAGTAGTATGCGGAAGACGCTGGGGGGAGGGGATTCACCCCTCCACTTT
TRBD1	TRBV5-1	NA	TRBJ2-7	CASSAGTGGYEQYF	TGCGCCAGCAGCGCCGGGACAGGGGGCTACGAGCAGTACTTC
TRBD1	TRBV2	NA	TRBJ1-3	CASSENLGQGARNTIYF	TGTGCCAGCAGTGAAAATTTGGGACAGGGGGCCAGAAACACCATATATTTT
TRBD1	TRBV30	NA	TRBJ1-3	CAWSPGQGPVSGNTIYF	TGTGCCTGGAGTCCGGGACAGGGGCCCGTCTCCGGAAACACCATATATTTT